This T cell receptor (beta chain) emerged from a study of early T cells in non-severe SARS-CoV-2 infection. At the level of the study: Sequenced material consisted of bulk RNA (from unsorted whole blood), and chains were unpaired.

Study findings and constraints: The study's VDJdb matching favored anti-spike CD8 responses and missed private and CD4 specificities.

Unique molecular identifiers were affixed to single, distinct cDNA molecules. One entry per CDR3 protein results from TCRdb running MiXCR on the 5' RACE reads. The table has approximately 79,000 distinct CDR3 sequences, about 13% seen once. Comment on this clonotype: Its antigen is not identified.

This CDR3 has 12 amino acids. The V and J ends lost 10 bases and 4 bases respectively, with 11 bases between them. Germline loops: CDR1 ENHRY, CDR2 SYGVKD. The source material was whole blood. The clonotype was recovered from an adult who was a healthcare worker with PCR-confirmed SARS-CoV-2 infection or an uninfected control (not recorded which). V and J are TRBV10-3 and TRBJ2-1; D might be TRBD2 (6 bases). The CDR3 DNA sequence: TGTGCCACCTGGACTATTTACAATGAGCAGTTCTTC. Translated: CATWTIYNEQFF.